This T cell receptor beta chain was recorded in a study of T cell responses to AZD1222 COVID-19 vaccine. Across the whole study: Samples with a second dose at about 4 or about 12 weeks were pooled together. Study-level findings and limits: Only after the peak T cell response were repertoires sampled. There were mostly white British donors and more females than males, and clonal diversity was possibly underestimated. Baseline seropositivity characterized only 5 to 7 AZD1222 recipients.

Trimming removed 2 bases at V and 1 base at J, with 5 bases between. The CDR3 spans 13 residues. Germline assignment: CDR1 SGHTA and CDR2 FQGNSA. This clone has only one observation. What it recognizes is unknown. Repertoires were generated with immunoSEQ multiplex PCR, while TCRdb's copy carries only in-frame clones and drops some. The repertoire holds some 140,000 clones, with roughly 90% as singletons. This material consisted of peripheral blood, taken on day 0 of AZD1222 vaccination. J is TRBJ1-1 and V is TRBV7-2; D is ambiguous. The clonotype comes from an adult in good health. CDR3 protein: CASSLRRNTEAFF. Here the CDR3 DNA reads TGTGCCAGCAGCTTACGAAGGAACACTGAAGCTTTCTTT.